These 19 T cell receptor beta chains came from one sample sequenced in a study of shared clonotypes between healthy human individuals. Method: immunoSEQ multiplex PCR; TCRdb's copy keeps in-frame clones and lacks some. This sample carries 2 million to 3 million clones, under 95% of them seen once, and the ten largest clones take roughly 0.36%. The specimen was naive CD4+ T cells from PBMCs. Subset indicated: CD45RA+ positively selected. These receptors all stem from a man aged 18 to 30 in good health. Some clones in this sample may be carry-over from other donors' samples.

The rearrangement uses TRBV5-1 and TRBJ2-5; 7 bases align to TRBD2. J lost 0 bases, V lost 6 bases, and 14 bases had no gene match. CDR3 size: 17 residues. Germline V gene data show CDR1 as SGHRS and CDR2 as YFSETQ. The CDR3 protein is CASKVTGTTAYQETQYF. Here the CDR3 DNA reads TGCGCCAGCAAAGTCACCGGGACTACCGCCTACCAAGAGACCCAGTACTTC.

This sequence joins TRBV7-2 and TRBJ2-1, with no clear D. The CDR3 has 16 residues. Trimming removed 5 bases at V and 6 bases at J, with 20 bases between. The germline gives CDR1 SGHTA, CDR2 FQGNSA. Here the CDR3 DNA reads TGTGCCAGCAGCCGGAATAATCGCCCCCTTGCCAATGAGCAGTTCTTC. Translated, it gives CASSRNNRPLANEQFF. Full variable domain (outside the CDR3, taken from reference TRBV7-2 and TRBJ2-1): GAGVSQSPSNKVTEKGKDVELRCDPISGHTALYWYRQSLGQGLEFLIYFQGNSAPDKSGLPSDRFSAERTGGSVSTLTIQRTQQEDSAVYLCASSRNNRPLANEQFFGPGTRLTVL.

The chain has TRBV7-3 and TRBJ2-7; 12 nucleotides line up with TRBD2. The J segment lost 6 bases and the V segment lost 5 bases, leaving 8 bases of the junction unmatched. This CDR3 has 15 amino acids. CDR1 SGHTA and CDR2 FQGTGA come from the germline V gene. The CDR3 nucleotides are TGTGCCAGCAGCCCAAGACTAGCGGGAGCTTCCGAGCAGTACTTC. This encodes CASSPRLAGASEQYF.

The gene calls are TRBV19 and TRBJ1-1; 9 nucleotides align to TRBD1. With 1 base clipped from V and 0 bases from J, the junction kept 3 bases outside the gene matches. Germline V CDR1 and CDR2: LNHDA, SQIVND (reference sequence). The CDR3 runs 16 residues. CDR3 protein: CASSIGTGVLNTEAFF. CDR3 in DNA: TGTGCCAGTAGTATAGGGACAGGGGTACTGAACACTGAAGCTTTCTTT.

In this sample, this clone turned up once. CDR3 region: CASSYSGGTANVLTF. CDR3 nucleotides: TGTGCCAGCAGTTACTCGGGGGGTACGGCCAACGTCCTGACTTTC. The J gene is TRBJ2-6, the V gene TRBV6-6, with D perhaps matching TRBD2 (6 bases). CDR1 and CDR2 (germline): MNHNY, SVGAGI (reference sequence). The CDR3 spans 15 residues. The ends were cut back, 0 bases at V and 6 bases at J, with 9 bases in the middle.

This clone was observed a single time. The CDR3: CAWSDLAETQYF. In DNA form, the CDR3 reads TGTGCCTGGAGTGACCTTGCGGAGACCCAGTACTTC. The chain links TRBV30 to TRBJ2-5; D remains unclear. Germline V gene data show CDR1 as GTSNPN and CDR2 as SVGIG (reference sequence). The ends were cut back, 1 base at V and 5 bases at J, with 8 bases in the middle. This CDR3 region has 12 residues.

This chain connects TRBV5-5 to TRBJ1-2; D may be TRBD1 (5 bases). The V end lost 4 bases, the J end lost 2 bases, and 9 bases lay between the germline ends. The CDR3 runs to 13 residues. Germline CDR1 is SGHKS and CDR2 is YYEKEE (reference sequence). DNA for the CDR3: TGTGCCAGCAGCATACAGGTAAACTATGGCTACACCTTC. Translating gives CASSIQVNYGYTF.

The CDR3 DNA is TGTGCCAGCAGTTTAGGCCTAGCGCATAATAGTCCAGATACGCAGTATTTT. Protein product: CASSLGLAHNSPDTQYF. The chain combines TRBV28 with TRBJ2-3; D might be TRBD2 (6 bases). Germline V gene lookup returns CDR1 MDHEN and CDR2 SYDVKM. Trimming cost V 2 bases and J 4 bases, with 19 bases left between them. This CDR3 is 17 amino acids long.

This chain joins TRBV5-1 and TRBJ2-7; 8 positions agree with TRBD2. The CDR3 length is 14 residues. From germline, CDR1 is SGHRS and CDR2 YFSETQ. Trimming at V came to 2 bases and at J to 9 bases, leaving 10 bases not matched to a gene. CDR3 protein: CASSLAREASVQYF. CDR3 bases: TGCGCCAGCAGCTTAGCGCGGGAGGCTTCCGTGCAGTACTTC.

The rearrangement joins TRBV28 to TRBJ2-5; D is ambiguous. Germline V CDR1 and CDR2: MDHEN, SYDVKM. V was trimmed by 4 bases and J by 7 bases, leaving 13 bases between them. This CDR3 comprises 13 residues. The CDR3 reads CASSSQTSGTQYF. In DNA form, the CDR3 reads TGTGCCAGCAGTTCCCAGACATCAGGGACCCAGTACTTC. Variable domain in full (rest from reference TRBV28 and TRBJ2-5): DVKVTQSSRYLVKRTGEKVFLECVQDMDHENMFWYRQDPGLGLRLIYFSYDVKMKEKGDIPEGYSVSREKKERFSLILESASTNQTSMYLCASSSQTSGTQYFGPGTRLLVL.

The rearrangement links TRBV19 to TRBJ2-3; the D gene is possibly TRBD2 (8 bases). The V end lost 6 bases, the J end lost 4 bases, and 14 bases lay between the germline ends. This CDR3 has 14 residues. From germline, CDR1 is LNHDA and CDR2 SQIVND (reference sequence). CDR3 nucleotides: TGTGCCAGTAGGGACGGGAGGGGGCCAGATACGCAGTATTTT. Translated, it gives CASRDGRGPDTQYF.

The chain joins TRBV5-1 to TRBJ2-3; the D call may be TRBD1 or TRBD2 (5 bases each). There are 14 residues in the CDR3. In germline, CDR1 is SGHRS, CDR2 YFSETQ. V was clipped by 7 bases and J by 2 bases, with 14 bases between them. The CDR3 DNA follows: TGCGCCAGCCGCCGGGACGGACCCACAGATACGCAGTATTTT. Encoded protein: CASRRDGPTDTQYF.

The V call is TRBV28, the J call TRBJ1-1, with unresolved D. CDR1 MDHEN and CDR2 SYDVKM come from the germline V gene. V gave up 5 bases and J gave up 0 bases, with 19 bases separating them. The CDR3 length is 17 residues. The CDR3 is CASSLQTGSQMNTEAFF. The CDR3 DNA reads TGTGCCAGCAGTCTGCAGACGGGGAGCCAAATGAACACTGAAGCTTTCTTT.

The V and J genes are TRBV2 and TRBJ1-2; 7 nucleotides agree with TRBD1. CDR3 length: 13 residues. J gave up 2 bases and V 6 bases, and 3 bases lay outside the gene matches. Germline CDR1 SNHLY, CDR2 FYNNEI. The CDR3 reads CASRTGPNYGYTF. The CDR3 DNA sequence: TGTGCCAGCAGGACAGGGCCCAACTATGGCTACACCTTC. The whole variable domain, filled in from reference TRBV2 and TRBJ1-2, reads EPEVTQTPSHQVTQMGQEVILRCVPISNHLYFYWYRQILGQKVEFLVSFYNNEISEKSEIFDDQFSVERPDGSNFTLKIRSTKLEDSAMYFCASRTGPNYGYTFGSGTRLTVV.

This sequence joins TRBV28 and TRBJ2-7, with D hard to call. The CDR3 is made up of 13 amino acids. Germline CDR1 is MDHEN and CDR2 is SYDVKM. The ends were cut back, 2 bases at V and 5 bases at J, with 10 bases in the middle. This CDR3 is CASSLVGDNEQYF. As DNA, the CDR3 is TGTGCCAGCAGTTTAGTCGGAGACAACGAGCAGTACTTC.

This clone was counted a single time. V gene TRBV5-1 combines with J gene TRBJ2-7, with D tentatively TRBD1 (6 bases). Per the germline V gene, CDR1 is SGHRS and CDR2 is YFSETQ. The CDR3 runs to 16 residues. V was trimmed by 5 bases and J by 0 bases, leaving 18 bases between them. The CDR3 protein is CASSPRITGSSYEQYF. The CDR3 nucleotides read TGCGCCAGCAGTCCCAGGATAACAGGGAGCTCCTACGAGCAGTACTTC.

This chain connects TRBV10-3 to TRBJ1-3; the D is unclear. CDR3 length: 11 amino acids. CDR1 ENHRY and CDR2 SYGVKD come from the germline V gene. Trimming shortened V by 10 bases and J by 4 bases, and 8 bases separated the two germline ends. The CDR3 region has the DNA TGTGCCACTGGGTGGGGAAACACCATATATTTT. Translation gives CATGWGNTIYF.

The chain couples TRBV9 to TRBJ1-1; D is possibly TRBD1 (5 bases). This CDR3 spans 16 amino acids. V was shortened by 3 bases and J by 3 bases, with 18 bases between the two germline ends. In germline, CDR1 is SGDLS, CDR2 YYNGEE. The DNA for the CDR3 is TGTGCCAGCAGCGAGACCGGGACCCTGAGGGACACTGAAGCTTTCTTT. It is translated as CASSETGTLRDTEAFF.

The chain joins TRBV5-1 to TRBJ2-3; TRBD2 matches at 7 bases. Per the germline V gene, CDR1 is SGHRS and CDR2 is YFSETQ. The CDR3 has 16 residues. Trimming cost V 3 bases and J 2 bases; bases outside gene matches: 9. Here the CDR3 DNA reads TGCGCCAGCAGCTCGGAACCAGCGGGGTTCACAGATACGCAGTATTTT. Protein product: CASSSEPAGFTDTQYF.